Given below is one T cell receptor (beta chain) in context. Its target is not known. This record belongs to a study of cytomegalovirus exposure and HLA in healthy donors. CDR1 and CDR2 from the germline V gene are MGHRA and YSYEKL. Trimming cost V 6 bases and J 4 bases; bases outside gene matches: 19. This CDR3 is 19 amino acids long. PCR amplification relied on 60 Vbeta primers (plus 13 Jbeta primers). Produced via immunoSEQ multiplex PCR; TCRdb's table is partial and in-frame only. The sample includes roughly 230,000 clones, about nine tenths of them seen just once. Notes on the study in general: Listed as cytomegalovirus-associated were 150 or so TCR beta chains.

V usage is TRBV4-1 and J usage is TRBJ2-3; 10 nucleotides match TRBD2. The sample comprised PBMCs. This TCR came from a girl aged 2-10 years in good health and CMV-seronegative. CDR3 amino acids: CASRMELAGAVRVSDTQYF. The CDR3 nucleotides are TGCGCCAGCAGGATGGAGCTAGCGGGAGCGGTGAGGGTCTCAGATACGCAGTATTTT.